The rows below give T cell receptor beta chains drawn from one sample of a study of blood T cells in healthy people across ages. TCRdb re-called the 5' RACE reads with MiXCR, one entry per CDR3 protein. Of some 850,000 distinct CDR3 sequences listed, 20% to 30% are singletons. The same sample was also studied in work on T cells of mothers and their children.

Sequenced: blood. The receptors stem from a boy younger than 18 in good health. Both conserved end residues are part of each CDR3. The D gene is left open where the match is weak. Only some rows state a clone size, as once, few, many or a class for expanded clones.

j_call: TRBJ2-1; v_call: TRBV18; clone_size: few; d_call: -; cdr3_length: 14; cdr3_aa: CASSPPGVVGEQFF; cdr3_nt: TGTGCCAGCTCACCACCGGGAGTTGTGGGTGAGCAGTTCTTC
j_call: TRBJ1-1; v_call: TRBV5-1; clone_size: few; d_call: -; cdr3_length: 14; cdr3_aa: CASSLNIMGTEAFF; cdr3_nt: TGCGCCAGCAGCTTAAATATCATGGGGACTGAAGCTTTCTTT
j_call: TRBJ1-6; v_call: TRBV10-3; clone_size: few; d_call: -; cdr3_length: 14; cdr3_aa: CAISGRGSNSPLHF; cdr3_nt: TGTGCCATCAGTGGCAGGGGCTCTAATTCACCCCTCCACTTT
j_call: TRBJ2-7; v_call: TRBV5-4; clone_size: -; d_call: -; cdr3_length: 13; cdr3_aa: CASSLGDNDEQYF; cdr3_nt: TGTGCCAGCAGCTTGGGGGACAACGACGAGCAGTACTTC
j_call: TRBJ2-7; v_call: TRBV6-1; clone_size: -; d_call: -; cdr3_length: 14; cdr3_aa: CASSERGPPYEQYF; cdr3_nt: TGTGCCAGCAGTGAGCGGGGGCCACCCTACGAGCAGTACTTC
j_call: TRBJ2-5; v_call: TRBV3-1; clone_size: few; d_call: -; cdr3_length: 15; cdr3_aa: CASSQGGNYQETQYF; cdr3_nt: TGTGCCAGCAGCCAAGGGGGAAACTACCAAGAGACCCAGTACTTC
j_call: TRBJ1-1; v_call: TRBV29-1; clone_size: -; d_call: -; cdr3_length: 11; cdr3_aa: CSAALTTEAFF; cdr3_nt: TGCAGCGCTGCCCTGACCACTGAAGCTTTCTTT
j_call: TRBJ2-2; v_call: TRBV4-1; clone_size: few; d_call: TRBD1; cdr3_length: 15; cdr3_aa: CASSHGQGAKGELFF; cdr3_nt: TGCGCCAGCAGCCACGGACAGGGGGCTAAAGGGGAGCTGTTTTTT
j_call: TRBJ2-7; v_call: TRBV10-3; clone_size: -; d_call: -; cdr3_length: 11; cdr3_aa: CAISEGTGQYF; cdr3_nt: TGTGCCATCAGTGAGGGGACCGGGCAGTACTTC
j_call: TRBJ1-4; v_call: TRBV20-1; clone_size: few; d_call: TRBD1; cdr3_length: 16; cdr3_aa: CSARVNDRAWREKLFF; cdr3_nt: TGCAGTGCTAGAGTAAACGACAGGGCCTGGAGGGAAAAACTGTTTTTT
j_call: TRBJ2-1; v_call: TRBV7-9; clone_size: few; d_call: TRBD2; cdr3_length: 16; cdr3_aa: CASSLLLSGGYNEQFF; cdr3_nt: TGTGCCAGCAGCTTATTGTTATCGGGGGGTTACAATGAGCAGTTCTTC
j_call: TRBJ2-7; v_call: TRBV29-1; clone_size: few; d_call: TRBD1; cdr3_length: 13; cdr3_aa: CSAEGTAYYEQYF; cdr3_nt: TGCAGCGCCGAGGGGACAGCCTACTACGAGCAGTACTTC
j_call: TRBJ2-3; v_call: TRBV12-3/TRBV12-4; clone_size: -; d_call: -; cdr3_length: 13; cdr3_aa: CASSPGYTDTQYF; cdr3_nt: TGTGCCAGCAGCCCGGGATACACAGATACGCAGTATTTT
j_call: TRBJ2-1; v_call: TRBV7-9; clone_size: -; d_call: TRBD2; cdr3_length: 14; cdr3_aa: CASSARGGRYEQFF; cdr3_nt: TGTGCCAGCAGCGCCCGGGGGGGCCGGTATGAGCAGTTCTTC
j_call: TRBJ2-6; v_call: TRBV12-3/TRBV12-4; clone_size: -; d_call: -; cdr3_length: 17; cdr3_aa: CASSLGLTFTGANVLTF; cdr3_nt: TGTGCCAGCAGTTTGGGACTGACCTTTACTGGGGCCAACGTCCTGACTTTC
j_call: TRBJ2-5; v_call: TRBV11-1; clone_size: -; d_call: TRBD1; cdr3_length: 17; cdr3_aa: CASSSTRVLGGEETQYF; cdr3_nt: TGTGCCAGCAGCTCGACAAGGGTTTTAGGGGGCGAGGAGACCCAGTACTTC
j_call: TRBJ1-2; v_call: TRBV2; clone_size: -; d_call: -; cdr3_length: 13; cdr3_aa: CASSEQRNYGYTF; cdr3_nt: TGTGCCAGCAGCGAACAGAGGAACTATGGCTACACCTTC
j_call: TRBJ1-2; v_call: TRBV29-1; clone_size: -; d_call: -; cdr3_length: 12; cdr3_aa: CSVDRLFYGYTF; cdr3_nt: TGCAGCGTTGATAGGCTCTTCTATGGCTACACCTTC
j_call: TRBJ2-2; v_call: TRBV6-5; clone_size: few; d_call: -; cdr3_length: 14; cdr3_aa: CASSLTSNTGELFF; cdr3_nt: TGTGCCAGCAGCCTGACATCGAACACCGGGGAGCTGTTTTTT
j_call: TRBJ1-2; v_call: TRBV12-3/TRBV12-4; clone_size: few; d_call: TRBD1; cdr3_length: 16; cdr3_aa: CASSFQPGGYIGGYTF; cdr3_nt: TGTGCTAGCAGTTTTCAACCAGGGGGCTATATCGGTGGCTACACCTTC
j_call: TRBJ1-6; v_call: TRBV20-1; clone_size: few; d_call: -; cdr3_length: 15; cdr3_aa: CSAKMDAAYNSPLHF; cdr3_nt: TGCAGTGCCAAGATGGATGCTGCCTATAATTCACCTCTCCACTTT
j_call: TRBJ2-3; v_call: TRBV27; clone_size: -; d_call: -; cdr3_length: 13; cdr3_aa: CASSFFDWDTQYF; cdr3_nt: TGTGCCAGCAGTTTTTTCGACTGGGACACGCAGTATTTT
j_call: TRBJ2-2; v_call: TRBV12-3/TRBV12-4; clone_size: -; d_call: -; cdr3_length: 16; cdr3_aa: CASSPGTNLKTGELFF; cdr3_nt: TGTGCCAGCAGTCCCGGGACAAACCTGAAGACCGGGGAGCTGTTTTTT
j_call: TRBJ1-2; v_call: TRBV10-3; clone_size: once; d_call: TRBD1; cdr3_length: 13; cdr3_aa: CAIKPTGKYGYTF; cdr3_nt: TGTGCCATCAAACCGACAGGGAAGTATGGCTACACCTTC
j_call: TRBJ2-7; v_call: TRBV9; clone_size: -; d_call: -; cdr3_length: 12; cdr3_aa: CASSGLGDEQYF; cdr3_nt: TGTGCCAGCAGCGGATTAGGAGACGAGCAGTACTTC
j_call: TRBJ1-2; v_call: TRBV5-1; clone_size: -; d_call: TRBD1; cdr3_length: 14; cdr3_aa: CASSLTRQGYGYTF; cdr3_nt: TGCGCCAGCAGCTTGACCCGACAGGGCTATGGCTACACCTTC
j_call: TRBJ2-3; v_call: TRBV7-3; clone_size: few; d_call: -; cdr3_length: 13; cdr3_aa: CASSLIPGDTQYF; cdr3_nt: TGTGCCAGCAGCTTAATTCCCGGGGATACGCAGTATTTT
j_call: TRBJ2-5; v_call: TRBV10-3; clone_size: -; d_call: -; cdr3_length: 13; cdr3_aa: CAISESGWETQYF; cdr3_nt: TGTGCCATCAGTGAGTCCGGGTGGGAGACCCAGTACTTC
j_call: TRBJ2-7; v_call: TRBV4-1; clone_size: -; d_call: TRBD1; cdr3_length: 13; cdr3_aa: CASSQGTGYEQYF; cdr3_nt: TGCGCCAGCAGCCAAGGGACAGGCTACGAGCAGTACTTC
j_call: TRBJ2-1; v_call: TRBV7-3; clone_size: -; d_call: TRBD2; cdr3_length: 15; cdr3_aa: CASSPPSGGVHEQFF; cdr3_nt: TGTGCCAGCAGCCCTCCTAGCGGGGGGGTCCATGAGCAGTTCTTC
j_call: TRBJ1-4; v_call: TRBV10-3; clone_size: -; d_call: -; cdr3_length: 13; cdr3_aa: CAIAGGSNEKLFF; cdr3_nt: TGTGCCATCGCCGGGGGGTCAAATGAAAAACTGTTTTTT
j_call: TRBJ2-5; v_call: TRBV5-5; clone_size: few; d_call: TRBD2; cdr3_length: 17; cdr3_aa: CASSEGIAGGLKETQYF; cdr3_nt: TGTGCCAGCAGCGAAGGAATAGCGGGGGGGCTAAAAGAGACCCAGTACTTC
j_call: TRBJ1-2; v_call: TRBV5-1; clone_size: few; d_call: -; cdr3_length: 13; cdr3_aa: CASSSTAPYGYTF; cdr3_nt: TGCGCCAGCAGCTCCACAGCGCCTTATGGCTACACCTTC
j_call: TRBJ2-1; v_call: TRBV29-1; clone_size: -; d_call: TRBD2; cdr3_length: 12; cdr3_aa: CSVELAGDEQFF; cdr3_nt: TGCAGCGTTGAATTAGCGGGGGACGAGCAGTTCTTC
j_call: TRBJ2-1; v_call: TRBV3-1; clone_size: few; d_call: -; cdr3_length: 15; cdr3_aa: CASSQRWVRDSEQFF; cdr3_nt: TGTGCCAGCAGCCAACGGTGGGTCCGCGATAGTGAGCAGTTCTTC
j_call: TRBJ2-1; v_call: TRBV6-5; clone_size: few; d_call: TRBD2; cdr3_length: 16; cdr3_aa: CASSWPGTSGSNEQFF; cdr3_nt: TGTGCCAGCAGTTGGCCCGGGACTAGCGGCTCCAATGAGCAGTTCTTC
j_call: TRBJ2-7; v_call: TRBV28; clone_size: few; d_call: -; cdr3_length: 14; cdr3_aa: CASTAAQGAYEQYF; cdr3_nt: TGTGCCAGCACCGCCGCGCAGGGAGCCTACGAGCAGTACTTC
j_call: TRBJ2-6; v_call: TRBV7-2; clone_size: -; d_call: -; cdr3_length: 17; cdr3_aa: CASSLRAGTSGANVLTF; cdr3_nt: TGTGCCAGCAGCTTACGGGCAGGGACCTCTGGGGCCAACGTCCTGACTTTC
j_call: TRBJ1-4; v_call: TRBV9; clone_size: -; d_call: -; cdr3_length: 14; cdr3_aa: CASSVGGGAEKLFF; cdr3_nt: TGTGCCAGCAGCGTAGGGGGAGGCGCTGAAAAACTGTTTTTT
j_call: TRBJ2-1; v_call: TRBV7-3; clone_size: few; d_call: TRBD2; cdr3_length: 16; cdr3_aa: CASSSTAPGLGAEQFF; cdr3_nt: TGTGCCAGCAGCTCGACTGCCCCGGGACTAGGTGCTGAGCAGTTCTTC
j_call: TRBJ1-4; v_call: TRBV18; clone_size: -; d_call: -; cdr3_length: 15; cdr3_aa: CASSPRRGDNEKLFF; cdr3_nt: TGTGCCAGCTCACCGCGGCGAGGGGATAATGAAAAACTGTTTTTT
j_call: TRBJ2-5; v_call: TRBV9; clone_size: once; d_call: TRBD2; cdr3_length: 15; cdr3_aa: CASSVRGARGETQYF; cdr3_nt: TGTGCCAGCAGCGTGCGGGGGGCGCGGGGAGAGACCCAGTACTTC
j_call: TRBJ2-7; v_call: TRBV10-3; clone_size: few; d_call: -; cdr3_length: 14; cdr3_aa: CAIRKTWGSYEQYF; cdr3_nt: TGTGCCATCAGGAAAACCTGGGGCTCCTACGAGCAGTACTTC
j_call: TRBJ2-2; v_call: TRBV20-1; clone_size: once; d_call: -; cdr3_length: 15; cdr3_aa: CSARDGRGDTGELFF; cdr3_nt: TGCAGTGCTAGAGATGGCAGGGGGGACACCGGGGAGCTGTTTTTT
j_call: TRBJ2-3; v_call: TRBV4-2; clone_size: few; d_call: TRBD2; cdr3_length: 16; cdr3_aa: CASSQDASGGEDTQYF; cdr3_nt: TGTGCCAGCAGCCAAGATGCTAGCGGGGGAGAAGATACGCAGTATTTT
j_call: TRBJ1-2; v_call: TRBV2; clone_size: -; d_call: -; cdr3_length: 13; cdr3_aa: CASSDSSLGGYTF; cdr3_nt: TGTGCCAGCAGTGACAGTAGCTTGGGGGGCTACACCTTC
j_call: TRBJ2-5; v_call: TRBV20-1; clone_size: -; d_call: TRBD2; cdr3_length: 15; cdr3_aa: CSARGSGGSGETQYF; cdr3_nt: TGCAGTGCTAGGGGGAGCGGGGGGTCTGGGGAGACCCAGTACTTC
j_call: TRBJ2-1; v_call: TRBV5-1; clone_size: few; d_call: TRBD1; cdr3_length: 15; cdr3_aa: CASSFPGTEVNEQFF; cdr3_nt: TGCGCCAGCAGCTTCCCCGGGACAGAGGTTAATGAGCAGTTCTTC
j_call: TRBJ2-6; v_call: TRBV7-2; clone_size: -; d_call: -; cdr3_length: 16; cdr3_aa: CASSLLSSSGANVLTF; cdr3_nt: TGTGCCAGCAGCTTACTCAGCAGCTCTGGGGCCAACGTCCTGACTTTC
j_call: TRBJ1-1; v_call: TRBV14; clone_size: few; d_call: TRBD1; cdr3_length: 14; cdr3_aa: CASSQLTGGAEAFF; cdr3_nt: TGTGCCAGCAGCCAGCTTACAGGGGGCGCCGAAGCTTTCTTT
j_call: TRBJ2-2; v_call: TRBV12-3/TRBV12-4; clone_size: -; d_call: -; cdr3_length: 17; cdr3_aa: CASSLRGAGQNTGELFF; cdr3_nt: TGTGCCAGCAGTTTAAGAGGGGCAGGGCAGAACACCGGGGAGCTGTTTTTT
j_call: TRBJ2-1; v_call: TRBV28; clone_size: -; d_call: TRBD2; cdr3_length: 14; cdr3_aa: CASSSLTSGLAQFF; cdr3_nt: TGTGCCAGTAGTTCGCTGACTAGCGGGTTAGCGCAGTTCTTC
j_call: TRBJ1-2; v_call: TRBV5-4; clone_size: few; d_call: TRBD1; cdr3_length: 15; cdr3_aa: CASTPWGTGNYGYTF; cdr3_nt: TGTGCCAGCACCCCCTGGGGGACAGGAAACTATGGCTACACCTTC